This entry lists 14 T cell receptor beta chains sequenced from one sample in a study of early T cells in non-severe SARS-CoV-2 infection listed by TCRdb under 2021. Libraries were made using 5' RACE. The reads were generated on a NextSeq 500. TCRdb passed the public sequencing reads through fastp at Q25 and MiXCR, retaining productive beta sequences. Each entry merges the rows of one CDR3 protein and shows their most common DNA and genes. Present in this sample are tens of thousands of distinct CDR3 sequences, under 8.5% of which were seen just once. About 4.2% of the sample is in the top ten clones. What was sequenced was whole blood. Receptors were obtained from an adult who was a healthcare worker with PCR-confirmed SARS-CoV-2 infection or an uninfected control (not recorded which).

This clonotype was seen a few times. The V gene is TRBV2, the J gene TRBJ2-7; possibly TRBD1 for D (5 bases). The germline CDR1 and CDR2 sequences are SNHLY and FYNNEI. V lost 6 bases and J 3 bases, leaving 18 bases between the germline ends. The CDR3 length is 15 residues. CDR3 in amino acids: CASRDKGLGFYEQYF. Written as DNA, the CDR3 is TGTGCCAGCAGGGATAAGGGGCTGGGCTTCTACGAGCAGTACTTC.

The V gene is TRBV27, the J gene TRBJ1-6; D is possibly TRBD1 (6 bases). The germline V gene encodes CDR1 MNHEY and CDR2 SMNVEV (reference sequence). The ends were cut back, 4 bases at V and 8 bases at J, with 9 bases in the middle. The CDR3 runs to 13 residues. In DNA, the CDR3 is TGTGCCAGCAGTTCTCCAGGGGATTCACCCCTCCACTTT. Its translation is CASSSPGDSPLHF.

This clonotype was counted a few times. Here the CDR3 DNA reads TGTGCCACCAGCAGAGATCCAGAGGCCGGGGAGCTGTTTTTT. This codes for CATSRDPEAGELFF. The J gene is TRBJ2-2, the V gene TRBV15; no clear D. V gave up 0 bases and J gave up 6 bases, with 8 bases separating them. The CDR3 length is 14 residues. Germline V gives CDR1 LNHNV, CDR2 YYDKDF (reference sequence).

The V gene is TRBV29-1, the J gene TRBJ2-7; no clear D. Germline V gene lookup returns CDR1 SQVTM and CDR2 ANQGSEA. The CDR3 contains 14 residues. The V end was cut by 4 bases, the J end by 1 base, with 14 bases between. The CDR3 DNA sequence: TGCAGCGTTGTGTTTGAAGCAACATCCTACGAGCAGTACTTC. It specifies CSVVFEATSYEQYF.

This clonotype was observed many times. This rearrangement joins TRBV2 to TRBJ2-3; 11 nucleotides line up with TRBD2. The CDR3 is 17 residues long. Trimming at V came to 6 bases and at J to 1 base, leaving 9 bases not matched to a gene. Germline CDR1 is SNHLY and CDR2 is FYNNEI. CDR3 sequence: CASRRVAGGLRTDTQYF. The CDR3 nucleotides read TGTGCCAGCAGGAGAGTAGCGGGGGGGTTACGCACAGATACGCAGTATTTT.

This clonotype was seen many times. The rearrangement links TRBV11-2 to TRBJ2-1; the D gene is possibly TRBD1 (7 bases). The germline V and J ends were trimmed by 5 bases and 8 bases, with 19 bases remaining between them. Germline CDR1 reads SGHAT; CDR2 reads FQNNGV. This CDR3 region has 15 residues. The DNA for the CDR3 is TGTGCCAGCAGCCAGGTCAGGGGGGCTATTGATGAGCAGTTCTTC. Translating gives CASSQVRGAIDEQFF.

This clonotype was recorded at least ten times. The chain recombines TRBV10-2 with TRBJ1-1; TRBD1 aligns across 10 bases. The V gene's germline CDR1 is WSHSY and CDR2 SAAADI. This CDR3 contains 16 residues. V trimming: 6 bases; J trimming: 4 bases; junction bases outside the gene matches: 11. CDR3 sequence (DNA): TGCGCCAGCAGGACCGACAGGGGGCGGATGAGCACTGAAGCTTTCTTT. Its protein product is CASRTDRGRMSTEAFF.

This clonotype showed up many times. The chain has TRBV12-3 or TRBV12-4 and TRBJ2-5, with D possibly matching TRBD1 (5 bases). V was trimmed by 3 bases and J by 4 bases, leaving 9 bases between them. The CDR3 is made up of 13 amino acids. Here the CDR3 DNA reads TGTGCCAGCAGTTTTACCAGGGCAGAGACCCAGTACTTC. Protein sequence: CASSFTRAETQYF.

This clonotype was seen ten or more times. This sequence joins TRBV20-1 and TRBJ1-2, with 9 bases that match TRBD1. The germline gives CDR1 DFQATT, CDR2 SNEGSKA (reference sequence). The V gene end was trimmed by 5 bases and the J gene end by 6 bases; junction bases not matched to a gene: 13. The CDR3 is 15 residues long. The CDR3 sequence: CSAFSSSGTGHGYTF. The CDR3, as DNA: TGCAGTGCTTTTTCTTCCTCCGGGACAGGGCATGGCTACACCTTC.

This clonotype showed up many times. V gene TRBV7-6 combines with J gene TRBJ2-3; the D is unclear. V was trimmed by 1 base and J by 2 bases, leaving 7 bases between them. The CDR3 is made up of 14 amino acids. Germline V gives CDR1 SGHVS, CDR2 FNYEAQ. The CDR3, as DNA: TGTGCCAGCAGCTTAGGGACCTACACAGATACGCAGTATTTT. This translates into CASSLGTYTDTQYF.

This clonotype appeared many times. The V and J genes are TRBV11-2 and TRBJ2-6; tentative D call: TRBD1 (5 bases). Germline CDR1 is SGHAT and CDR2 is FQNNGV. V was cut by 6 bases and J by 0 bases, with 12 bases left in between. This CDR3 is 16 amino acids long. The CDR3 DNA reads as TGTGCCAGCAGAAAGGGGCAGAACTCTGGGGCCAACGTCCTGACTTTC. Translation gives CASRKGQNSGANVLTF. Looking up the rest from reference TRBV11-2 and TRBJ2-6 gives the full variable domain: EAGVAQSPRYKIIEKRQSVAFWCNPISGHATLYWYQQILGQGPKLLIQFQNNGVVDDSQLPKDRFSAERLKGVDSTLKIQPAKLEDSAVYLCASRKGQNSGANVLTFGAGSRLTVL.

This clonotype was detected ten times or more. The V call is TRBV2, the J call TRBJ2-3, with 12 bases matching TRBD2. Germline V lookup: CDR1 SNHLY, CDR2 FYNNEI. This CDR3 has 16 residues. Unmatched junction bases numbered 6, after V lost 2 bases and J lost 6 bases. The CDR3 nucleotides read TGTGCCAGCAGTGAAAGTCTAGCGGGAGGGCTGGATACGCAGTATTTT. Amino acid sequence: CASSESLAGGLDTQYF.

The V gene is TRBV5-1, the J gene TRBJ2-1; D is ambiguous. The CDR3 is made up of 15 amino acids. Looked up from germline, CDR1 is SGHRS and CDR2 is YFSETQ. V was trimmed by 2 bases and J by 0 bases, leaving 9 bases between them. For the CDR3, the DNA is TGCGCCAGCAGCTTTACAGTAAGCTCCTACAATGAGCAGTTCTTC. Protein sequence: CASSFTVSSYNEQFF.

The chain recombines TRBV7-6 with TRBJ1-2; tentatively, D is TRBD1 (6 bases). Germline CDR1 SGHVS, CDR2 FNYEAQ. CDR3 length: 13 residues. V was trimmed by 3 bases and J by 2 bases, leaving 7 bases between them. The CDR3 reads CASSLDSNYGYTF. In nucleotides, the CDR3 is TGTGCCAGCAGCTTGGACAGCAACTATGGCTACACCTTC.